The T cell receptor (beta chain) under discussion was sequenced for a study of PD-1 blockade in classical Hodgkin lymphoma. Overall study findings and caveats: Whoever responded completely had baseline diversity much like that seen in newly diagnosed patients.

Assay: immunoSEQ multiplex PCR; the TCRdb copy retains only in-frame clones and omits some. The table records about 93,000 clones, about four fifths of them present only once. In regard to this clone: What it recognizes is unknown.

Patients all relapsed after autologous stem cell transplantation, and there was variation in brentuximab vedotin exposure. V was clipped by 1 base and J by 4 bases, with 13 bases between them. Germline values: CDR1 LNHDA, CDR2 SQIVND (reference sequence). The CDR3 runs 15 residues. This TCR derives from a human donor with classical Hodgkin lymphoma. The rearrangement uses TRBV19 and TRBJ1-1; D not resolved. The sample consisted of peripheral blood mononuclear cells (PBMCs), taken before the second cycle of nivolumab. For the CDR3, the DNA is TGTGCCAGTAGTATAGTCCCGGGTACGGTCACTGAAGCTTTCTTT. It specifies CASSIVPGTVTEAFF.